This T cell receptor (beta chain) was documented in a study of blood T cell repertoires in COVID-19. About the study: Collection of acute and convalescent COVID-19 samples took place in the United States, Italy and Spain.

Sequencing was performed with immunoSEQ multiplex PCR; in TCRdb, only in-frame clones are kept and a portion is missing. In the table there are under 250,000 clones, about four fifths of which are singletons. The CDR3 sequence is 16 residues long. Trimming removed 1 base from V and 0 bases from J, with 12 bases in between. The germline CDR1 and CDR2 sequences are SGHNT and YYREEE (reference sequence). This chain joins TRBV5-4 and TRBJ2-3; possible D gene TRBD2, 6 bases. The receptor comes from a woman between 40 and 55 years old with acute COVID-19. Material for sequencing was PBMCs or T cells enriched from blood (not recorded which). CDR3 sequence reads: CASSLPRGTSTDTQYF. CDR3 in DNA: TGTGCCAGCAGCTTGCCCCGAGGGACTAGCACAGATACGCAGTATTTT.